These T cell receptor beta chains were read from a single sample in a study of T cell responses to AZD1222 COVID-19 vaccine. Some clones are missing from TCRdb's copy, which holds only in-frame ones; the method was immunoSEQ multiplex PCR. This repertoire shows about 180,000 clones, around nine tenths found once; its top ten account for around 1.9%. This material consisted of peripheral blood, taken 28 days after the second AZD1222 dose. These receptors were taken from an adult who received the AZD1222 COVID-19 vaccine. The CDR3 runs from the conserved cysteine through the conserved F or W. A D gene is named only where the DNA matches it firmly. The size field is filled for only some rows; it gives once, few, many or a size class.

TRBV12-3/TRBV12-4,TRBJ1-3,.,12,.,CASSPSGNTIYF,TGTGCCAGCAGTCCCTCTGGAAACACCATATATTTT
TRBV9,TRBJ2-7,.,16,.,CASSVGGGAASYEQYF,TGTGCCAGCAGCGTAGGAGGAGGGGCCGCATCCTACGAGCAGTACTTC
TRBV7-2,TRBJ1-1,TRBD1,15,.,CASSSHQGAYTEAFF,TGTGCCAGCAGCTCGCACCAGGGGGCTTACACTGAAGCTTTCTTT
TRBV7-8,TRBJ2-7,.,13,few,CASSLGKGPEQYF,TGTGCCAGCAGCTTAGGGAAAGGCCCCGAGCAGTACTTC
TRBV24-1,TRBJ2-1,TRBD1,16,.,CATSDTGQGGYNEQFF,TGTGCCACCAGTGATACCGGACAGGGTGGGTACAATGAGCAGTTCTTC
TRBV11-3,TRBJ2-1,.,20,.,CASSLMTEGFPRGVYNEQFF,TGTGCCAGCAGCCTCATGACAGAGGGCTTTCCACGTGGGGTTTACAATGAGCAGTTCTTC
TRBV6-5,TRBJ1-1,.,14,.,CASSYSWADTEAFF,TGTGCCAGCAGTTACTCGTGGGCAGACACTGAAGCTTTCTTT
TRBV7-9,TRBJ2-7,.,11,.,CASSLSYEQYF,TGTGCCAGCAGCCTCTCCTACGAGCAGTACTTC
TRBV5-1,TRBJ2-1,.,15,.,CASSPDSKGYNEQFF,TGCGCCAGCAGCCCGGACTCGAAGGGCTACAATGAGCAGTTCTTC
TRBV14,TRBJ1-1,.,13,.,CASSQAGGTEAFF,TGTGCCAGCAGCCAGGCGGGGGGCACTGAAGCTTTCTTT
TRBV28,TRBJ1-1,.,12,.,CASSLFRTEAFF,TGTGCCAGCAGTTTATTCCGGACTGAAGCTTTCTTT
TRBV3-1/TRBV3-2,TRBJ2-1,TRBD2,18,.,CASSQVWMLAGGLNEQFF,TGTGCCAGCAGCCAAGTCTGGATGTTAGCGGGGGGGCTTAATGAGCAGTTCTTC
TRBV4-2,TRBJ1-3,.,16,few,CASSQDGRGAGNTIYF,TGTGCCAGCAGCCAAGACGGGCGGGGCGCTGGAAACACCATATATTTT
TRBV4-1,TRBJ1-6,.,15,.,CASSQVAGLDSPLHF,TGCGCCAGCAGCCAAGTTGCCGGGTTGGATTCACCCCTCCACTTT
TRBV9,TRBJ1-2,.,14,.,CASSVEDLNYGYTF,TGTGCCAGCAGCGTAGAGGATCTAAACTATGGCTACACCTTC
TRBV4-3,TRBJ2-1,TRBD2,17,few,CASSQDLMRGGYNEQFF,TGCGCCAGCAGCCAAGATCTTATGCGGGGGGGATACAATGAGCAGTTCTTC
TRBV11-2,TRBJ2-5,.,15,.,CASSPSGRSQETQYF,TGTGCCAGCAGCCCCAGTGGCAGGAGCCAAGAGACCCAGTACTTC
TRBV29-1,TRBJ2-2,TRBD1,15,.,CSVEVGGSDTGELFF,TGCAGCGTTGAAGTAGGGGGCTCGGACACCGGGGAGCTGTTTTTT
TRBV4-1,TRBJ1-1,TRBD1,17,.,CASSPWRLGQVRTEAFF,TGCGCCAGCAGCCCCTGGCGCCTAGGACAGGTGAGAACTGAAGCTTTCTTT
TRBV6-5,TRBJ1-5,.,13,.,CASKPTRGQPQHF,TGTGCCAGCAAACCCACCCGAGGTCAGCCCCAGCATTTT
TRBV10-3,TRBJ2-2,TRBD1,20,.,CAISESVRRQGPSNTGELFF,TGTGCCATCAGTGAGTCTGTCCGGAGACAGGGGCCATCGAACACCGGGGAGCTGTTTTTT
TRBV7-2,TRBJ2-7,TRBD1,16,.,CASSLGDRASPYEQYF,TGTGCCAGCAGCTTAGGGGACAGGGCTAGTCCCTACGAGCAGTACTTC
TRBV30,TRBJ1-3,.,15,.,CAWSVQGAAGNTIYF,TGTGCCTGGAGTGTACAAGGGGCTGCTGGAAACACCATATATTTT
TRBV18,TRBJ2-2,.,16,.,CASSWQDRVTGGELFF,TGTGCCAGCTCATGGCAGGACAGAGTGACCGGCGGGGAGCTGTTTTTT
TRBV9,TRBJ1-3,TRBD1,17,.,CASSPGTGRYTGNTIYF,TGTGCCAGCAGCCCAGGGACAGGGAGGTACACTGGAAACACCATATATTTT
TRBV7-8,TRBJ1-5,.,18,few,CASSGGFRQAGLPQPQHF,TGTGCCAGCAGCGGCGGGTTCCGACAGGCTGGGCTTCCTCAGCCCCAGCATTTT
TRBV18,TRBJ2-1,TRBD1,15,.,CASSPKQGAHNEQFF,TGTGCCAGCTCACCAAAACAGGGGGCGCATAATGAGCAGTTCTTC
TRBV4-3,TRBJ2-7,TRBD1,15,.,CASSHWGQGPNEQYF,TGCGCCAGCAGCCACTGGGGACAGGGTCCGAACGAGCAGTACTTC
TRBV7-8,TRBJ2-6,.,18,.,CASSLTIQGGSGANVLTF,TGTGCCAGCAGCTTAACGATACAGGGAGGCTCTGGGGCCAACGTCCTGACTTTC
TRBV6-2/TRBV6-3,TRBJ1-3,.,15,.,CASSDRLPSGNTIYF,TGTGCCAGCAGCGACAGGCTACCCTCTGGAAACACCATATATTTT
TRBV4-1,TRBJ1-4,.,14,.,CASSQPGLNEKLFF,TGCGCCAGCAGCCAACCCGGGCTGAATGAAAAACTGTTTTTT
TRBV7-2,TRBJ1-6,TRBD1,15,.,CASSLGTGTYSPLHF,TGTGCCAGCAGCTTAGGGACAGGGACATATTCACCCCTCCACTTT
TRBV11-2,TRBJ2-5,.,13,.,CASSVSPDQTQYF,TGTGCCAGCAGCGTGAGTCCAGACCAGACCCAGTACTTC
TRBV5-1,TRBJ2-7,.,13,.,CASSLAIHDEQYF,TGCGCCAGCAGCTTGGCCATTCATGACGAGCAGTACTTC
TRBV11-3,TRBJ2-7,.,12,.,CASSLGVGEQYF,TGTGCCAGCAGCTTAGGGGTCGGTGAGCAGTACTTC
TRBV7-2,TRBJ2-7,.,15,.,CASSSRNSDRYEQYF,TGTGCCAGCAGCTCGCGGAACAGCGACAGGTACGAGCAGTACTTC
TRBV2,TRBJ1-1,TRBD1,14,.,CASSVTGGLTEAFF,TGTGCCAGCAGTGTGACAGGGGGTTTGACTGAAGCTTTCTTT
TRBV5-4,TRBJ1-4,.,20,.,CASNKVRRGNASPTNEKLFF,TGTGCCAGCAACAAAGTCCGGCGGGGCAATGCTTCGCCAACTAATGAAAAACTGTTTTTT
TRBV3-1/TRBV3-2,TRBJ1-6,TRBD1,19,.,CASSQVGTGLSPYNSPLHF,TGTGCCAGCAGCCAAGTGGGGACAGGGCTGTCCCCTTATAATTCACCCCTCCACTTT
TRBV27,TRBJ2-7,TRBD2,15,.,CASSTTSGRNYEQYF,TGTGCCAGCAGTACAACTAGCGGGAGGAACTACGAGCAGTACTTC
TRBV2,TRBJ2-1,.,12,.,CASRGPNNEQFF,TGTGCCAGCCGAGGACCTAACAATGAGCAGTTCTTC
TRBV7-9,TRBJ2-7,.,15,.,CASSHAGTGSYEQYF,TGTGCCAGCAGCCACGCCGGGACGGGCTCCTACGAGCAGTACTTC
TRBV2,TRBJ1-4,TRBD1,14,.,CASSVGTENEKLFF,TGTGCCAGCAGTGTTGGGACAGAGAATGAAAAACTGTTTTTT
TRBV4-1,TRBJ1-3,.,15,.,CASSLRGEYGNTIYF,TGCGCCAGCAGCTTAAGGGGGGAATATGGAAACACCATATATTTT
TRBV29-1,TRBJ2-4,TRBD2,13,.,CSVPSGEGSIQYF,TGCAGCGTTCCTTCCGGGGAGGGGAGCATTCAGTACTTC
TRBV6-5,TRBJ2-2,.,14,.,CASRLGPQAGELFF,TGTGCCAGCAGGCTAGGCCCCCAGGCCGGGGAGCTGTTTTTT
TRBV19,TRBJ2-2,TRBD1,16,.,CASSSPGTGNTGELFF,TGTGCCAGTAGTTCACCAGGGACAGGGAACACCGGGGAGCTGTTTTTT
TRBV2,TRBJ2-3,TRBD2,15,.,CASSEGLAGADTQYF,TGTGCCAGCAGTGAAGGTCTAGCGGGAGCCGATACGCAGTATTTT
TRBV7-6,TRBJ2-3,.,15,once,CASSLVPASTDTQYF,TGTGCCAGCAGCTTAGTCCCGGCCAGCACAGATACGCAGTATTTT
TRBV7-3,TRBJ2-5,TRBD1,15,.,CASSPTQGAGETQYF,TGTGCCAGCAGCCCAACTCAGGGGGCAGGCGAGACCCAGTACTTC
TRBV7-9,TRBJ2-7,.,13,.,CASRRDTLYEQYF,TGTGCCAGCAGGAGAGACACCCTCTACGAGCAGTACTTC
TRBV7-2,TRBJ2-1,.,17,once,CASSPRMAGSGYNEQFF,TGTGCCAGCAGCCCCCGGATGGCGGGTTCGGGCTACAATGAGCAGTTCTTC
TRBV12-3/TRBV12-4,TRBJ1-3,.,11,.,CASSLGNTIYF,TGTGCCAGCAGCCTGGGAAACACCATATATTTT
TRBV2,TRBJ2-3,TRBD2,15,.,CASLRLAGYTDTQYF,TGTGCCAGCCTTAGACTAGCGGGGTACACAGATACGCAGTATTTT
TRBV18,TRBJ1-5,TRBD1,15,.,CTSSLLGQGHQPQHF,TGTACCAGCTCACTTCTGGGACAGGGGCATCAGCCCCAGCATTTT
TRBV11-3,TRBJ1-5,TRBD1,20,.,CASSLPQWRTGQFRCQPQHF,TGTGCCAGCAGCTTACCCCAATGGAGAACGGGACAGTTCAGATGTCAGCCCCAGCATTTT
TRBV18,TRBJ2-7,.,13,.,CASHGTGAYEQYF,TGTGCCAGCCACGGGACGGGCGCTTACGAGCAGTACTTC
TRBV18,TRBJ2-1,TRBD2,16,.,CASSPPGLAGVDEQFF,TGTGCCAGCTCACCACCGGGACTAGCGGGAGTCGATGAGCAGTTCTTC
TRBV28,TRBJ2-3,TRBD2,15,.,CASRQQRESTDTQYF,TGTGCCAGCAGACAACAGCGGGAGAGCACAGATACGCAGTATTTT